The next 20 T cell receptor beta chains were all read from a single sample in a study of sequential checkpoint blockade in melanoma (dated by TCRdb to about 2019). The library was produced with the immunoSEQ multiplex PCR assay. Here the immuneACCESS table is served through TCRdb, limited to in-frame sequences with V and J called. Missing clones are a known gap in these copies; in checked studies unresolved V genes cover under half, and the rest lacks a known reason. The sample table holds some 9,000 clones, of which about 71% were seen once. The top ten hold less than 25% of the sample. Per the publication, the treatment or condition label means: randomized to nivolumab then ipilimumab (arm A) or the reverse (arm B). This sample comprised CD8+ T cells sorted from blood (inferred from file names), obtained from a patient given nivolumab and ipilimumab in sequence. The receptor set was obtained from a human donor with melanoma.

V usage is TRBV2 and J usage is TRBJ2-3; D remains unclear. V shed 11 bases and J shed 2 bases, with 8 bases lying between them. The CDR3 spans 11 residues. Germline CDR1 SNHLY, CDR2 FYNNEI. The DNA of the CDR3 is TGTGCCCGCCAGGTCACAGATACGCAGTATTTT. It codes for CARQVTDTQYF.

The gene calls are TRBV15 and TRBJ1-5; no clear D gene. The CDR3 spans 14 residues. Germline loops: CDR1 LNHNV, CDR2 YYDKDF (reference sequence). Trimming took off 5 bases at V and 5 bases at J, with 13 bases between the two ends. In DNA form, the CDR3 reads TGTGCCACCAGCCCTGGGAGTTCCTATCAGCCCCAGCATTTT. Translated: CATSPGSSYQPQHF.

This clone was seen only a few times. The chain carries TRBV5-1 and TRBJ2-1, with D possibly matching TRBD2 (7 bases). Germline assignment: CDR1 SGHRS and CDR2 YFSETQ. This CDR3 spans 15 amino acids. Trimming pared 4 bases from V and 4 bases from J, leaving 15 bases between. The CDR3 nucleotides read TGCGCCAGCAGCCCCAGCGAGGGGGGGTACAATGAGCAGTTCTTC. The encoded protein is CASSPSEGGYNEQFF.

The V gene is TRBV9, the J gene TRBJ1-1, with TRBD1 matching 7 bases. The germline gives CDR1 SGDLS, CDR2 YYNGEE. This CDR3 region has 14 residues. The ends lost 4 bases at V and 6 bases at J; junction bases unmatched: 9. The DNA for the CDR3 is TGTGCCAGCAGCCCTAGGCAGGGGGGACCTGAAGCTTTCTTT. Translating it yields CASSPRQGGPEAFF. The whole variable domain, filled in from reference TRBV9 and TRBJ1-1, reads DSGVTQTPKHLITATGQRVTLRCSPRSGDLSVYWYQQSLDQGLQFLIQYYNGEERAKGNILERFSAQQFPDLHSELNLSSLELGDSALYFCASSPRQGGPEAFFGQGTRLTVV.

The chain is built from TRBV5-1 and TRBJ1-2; TRBD1 matches 8 bases. V shed 3 bases, J shed 3 bases, and the junction held 7 bases outside the gene matches. This CDR3 contains 15 residues. Germline CDR1 reads SGHRS; CDR2 reads YFSETQ. The CDR3 coding sequence is TGCGCCAGCAGCTGGGGACAGGAGATCGACTATGGCTACACCTTC. Amino acids: CASSWGQEIDYGYTF.

This chain joins TRBV10-3 and TRBJ1-1, with 7 positions matching TRBD1. This CDR3 spans 15 amino acids. V trimming: 6 bases; J trimming: 5 bases; junction bases outside the gene matches: 12. Germline V gene sequence: CDR1 ENHRY, CDR2 SYGVKD. The CDR3 reads CAIRIRGESLTEAFF. The CDR3 region has the DNA TGTGCCATCAGGATCAGGGGGGAGAGTCTTACTGAAGCTTTCTTT.

In its sample, this clone was seen once. The chain joins TRBV28 to TRBJ1-5, with a possible D match to TRBD1 (5 bases). V dropped 2 bases and J dropped 3 bases, with 11 bases sitting between them. Germline CDR1 is MDHEN and CDR2 is SYDVKM. CDR3 length equals 15 residues. CDR3 coding DNA: TGTGCCAGCAGTTTAGGGAGGGGAGTCAATCAGCCCCAGCATTTT. Its protein product is CASSLGRGVNQPQHF.

The chain joins TRBV27 to TRBJ1-2, with D possibly TRBD1 on 5 matching bases. The CDR3 is made up of 15 amino acids. V lost 4 bases and J 6 bases, leaving 18 bases between the germline ends. Germline CDR1 MNHEY, CDR2 SMNVEV (reference sequence). CDR3 in amino acids: CASSSTELAVHGYTF. In DNA, the CDR3 is TGTGCCAGCAGTTCGACAGAGCTAGCGGTGCATGGCTACACCTTC.

The rearrangement links TRBV10-1 to TRBJ2-7; TRBD2 matches 7 bases. CDR1 WNHNN and CDR2 SYGVQD come from the germline V gene (reference sequence). The CDR3 runs to 15 residues. The ends lost 0 bases at V and 2 bases at J; junction bases unmatched: 4. CDR3 DNA sequence: TGCGCCAGCAGTGAGTCTCCGGGAGGAGCCTACGAGCAGTACTTC. Its protein product is CASSESPGGAYEQYF.

The chain uses TRBV6-4 and TRBJ2-3; the D gene is possibly TRBD1 (7 bases). The germline gives CDR1 MRHNA, CDR2 SNTAGT. CDR3 length equals 15 residues. V was clipped by 2 bases and J by 4 bases, with 13 bases between them. The CDR3 DNA sequence: TGTGCCAGCAGTGACGGAGGGCAGGGGGCAGATACGCAGTATTTT. Protein product: CASSDGGQGADTQYF.

CDR3 sequence (DNA): TGCGCCAGCAGCCAAGCCTACCCCGGGGACTATGGCTACACCTTC. It is translated as CASSQAYPGDYGYTF. The chain joins TRBV4-3 to TRBJ1-2; D unresolved. The CDR3 covers 15 residues. The ends were cut back, 1 base at V and 3 bases at J, with 12 bases in the middle. The V gene's germline CDR1 is LGHNA and CDR2 YSLEER.

The count of this clone is one. V is TRBV7-2 and J is TRBJ2-7, with 7 bases lining up with TRBD1. Germline assignment: CDR1 SGHTA and CDR2 FQGNSA. The CDR3 consists of 17 residues. Trimming removed 5 bases from V and 7 bases from J; junction bases left unmatched: 20. The CDR3 DNA sequence: TGTGCCAGCAGCCTCTCCGTTGGACAGGCTTCCCTCTGGGAGCAGTACTTC. The encoded protein is CASSLSVGQASLWEQYF.

This clone came up a few times. For the CDR3, the DNA is TGTGCCAGCACCCAAGAGGGAGGGGGATCAATCTACGAGCAGTACTTC. It translates to CASTQEGGGSIYEQYF. The chain has TRBV2 and TRBJ2-7, with a possible D match to TRBD2 (7 bases). Between the trimmed V and J ends, which lost 7 bases and 3 bases, there was a span of 22 bases. This CDR3 is built from 16 residues. Germline CDR1 reads SNHLY; CDR2 reads FYNNEI. The full variable domain, rest sourced from reference TRBV2 and TRBJ2-7, is EPEVTQTPSHQVTQMGQEVILRCVPISNHLYFYWYRQILGQKVEFLVSFYNNEISEKSEIFDDQFSVERPDGSNFTLKIRSTKLEDSAMYFCASTQEGGGSIYEQYFGPGTRLTVT.

This clone was counted only a few times. The chain combines TRBV6-5 with TRBJ2-1; 9 bases are shared with TRBD1. V gave up 5 bases and J gave up 8 bases; unmatched junction bases: 10. Germline V gene sequence: CDR1 MNHEY, CDR2 SVGAGI. The CDR3 sequence is 15 residues long. The CDR3 sequence is CASSLTGGVNDEQFF. CDR3 sequence (DNA): TGTGCCAGCAGTCTAACAGGGGGCGTTAATGATGAGCAGTTCTTC.

V gene TRBV9 combines with J gene TRBJ2-3; D is perhaps TRBD1 (7 bases). Germline assignment: CDR1 SGDLS and CDR2 YYNGEE. V was clipped by 4 bases and J by 2 bases, with 17 bases between them. This CDR3 spans 16 amino acids. Here the CDR3 reads CASSIQGGTTTDTQYF. The CDR3 DNA sequence: TGTGCCAGCAGCATCCAGGGGGGAACCACCACAGATACGCAGTATTTT. Complete variable domain (other parts from reference TRBV9 and TRBJ2-3): DSGVTQTPKHLITATGQRVTLRCSPRSGDLSVYWYQQSLDQGLQFLIQYYNGEERAKGNILERFSAQQFPDLHSELNLSSLELGDSALYFCASSIQGGTTTDTQYFGPGTRLTVL.

The chain links TRBV19 to TRBJ1-1, with D maybe TRBD1 (5 bases). The CDR3 runs to 12 residues. The ends were cut back, 6 bases at V and 7 bases at J, with 12 bases in the middle. The germline CDR1 and CDR2 sequences are LNHDA and SQIVND (reference sequence). The CDR3 reads CASRPGGSEAFF. The CDR3 DNA reads TGTGCCAGTAGGCCCGGGGGAAGTGAAGCTTTCTTT.

This sequence joins TRBV27 and TRBJ1-1; tentative D call: TRBD1 (5 bases). The V gene's germline CDR1 is MNHEY and CDR2 SMNVEV (reference sequence). The V gene lost 2 bases and the J gene lost 3 bases, with 10 bases spanning the gap. The CDR3 runs 14 residues. The CDR3, as DNA: TGTGCCAGCAGTTTAGCGGGACTCTACACTGAAGCTTTCTTT. It is translated as CASSLAGLYTEAFF.

This chain links TRBV4-2 with TRBJ2-3; 9 nucleotides align to TRBD2. CDR3 size: 16 residues. The ends lost 1 base at V and 4 bases at J; junction bases unmatched: 6. Germline CDR1 reads LGHNA; CDR2 reads YNFKEQ. The CDR3 loop is CASSQGGLAGSDTQYF. CDR3 nucleotides: TGTGCCAGCAGCCAAGGGGGCCTAGCGGGGTCAGATACGCAGTATTTT.

This clone was seen more than once but under ten times. The V call is TRBV27, the J call TRBJ2-5; D is possibly TRBD2 (6 bases). The J call is doubtful: the DNA matches TRBJ2-7 better. The germline CDR1 and CDR2 sequences are MNHEY and SMNVEV (reference sequence). This CDR3 spans 18 amino acids. This CDR3 reads CASSFARGIGPSSYEQYF. CDR3 in DNA: TGTGCCAGCAGTTTTGCCCGGGGGATAGGGCCGAGCTCCTACGAGCAGTACTTC.

The chain carries TRBV19 and TRBJ2-7; 10 bases line up with TRBD1. Losses at the gene ends were 1 base for V and 6 bases for J; bases not matched to a gene: 3. The CDR3 sequence is 14 residues long. In germline, CDR1 is LNHDA, CDR2 SQIVND (reference sequence). As DNA, the CDR3 is TGTGCCAGTAGTATAGCGGGACAGGGGACCGAGCAGTACTTC. It translates to CASSIAGQGTEQYF.